The rows below give T cell receptor beta chains drawn from one sample of a study of T cells in Graves' hyperthyroidism and ophthalmopathy. TCRdb passed the multiplex PCR reads through MiXCR, listing each CDR3 protein once. The sample shows more than 250,000 distinct CDR3 sequences, 13% to 15% of them seen only once. Sequenced sample: blood. The receptors derive from a woman aged 45-59 years with Graves' hyperthyroidism that later progressed to Graves' ophthalmopathy. The CDR3 runs from the conserved cysteine through the conserved F or W. D genes are given only for firm matches.

d_gene: .; j_gene: TRBJ1-1; v_gene: TRBV27; CDR3aa: CASSFVGWNTEAFF
d_gene: .; j_gene: TRBJ1-2; v_gene: TRBV3-1; CDR3aa: CASSQVRGAYGYTF
d_gene: .; j_gene: TRBJ1-5; v_gene: TRBV10-2; CDR3aa: CASSESTPNQPQHF
d_gene: TRBD1; j_gene: TRBJ2-7; v_gene: TRBV10-1; CDR3aa: CASSESNRGLRGEQYF
d_gene: .; j_gene: TRBJ2-1; v_gene: TRBV20-1; CDR3aa: CSARVNRLGNEQFF
d_gene: .; j_gene: TRBJ1-2; v_gene: TRBV2; CDR3aa: CASSADGRGGGYTF
d_gene: .; j_gene: TRBJ1-1; v_gene: TRBV3-1; CDR3aa: CASSPGRKNTEAFF
d_gene: .; j_gene: TRBJ2-3; v_gene: TRBV4-1; CDR3aa: CASSQALWQPSTDTQYF
d_gene: .; j_gene: TRBJ1-5; v_gene: TRBV7-9; CDR3aa: CASSLRGANQPQHF
d_gene: TRBD1; j_gene: TRBJ2-3; v_gene: TRBV27; CDR3aa: CASSPRTGGGRAGTDTQYF
d_gene: TRBD2; j_gene: TRBJ2-1; v_gene: TRBV14; CDR3aa: CASSQDRGTSGEQFF
d_gene: .; j_gene: TRBJ2-7; v_gene: TRBV12-3/TRBV12-4; CDR3aa: CASSKTHEQYF
d_gene: .; j_gene: TRBJ1-1; v_gene: TRBV5-8; CDR3aa: CASCYHRARSGNTEAFF
d_gene: .; j_gene: TRBJ1-3; v_gene: TRBV20-1; CDR3aa: CSARWGLHSGNTIYF
d_gene: TRBD2; j_gene: TRBJ2-7; v_gene: TRBV28; CDR3aa: CASSQAGYGEQYF
d_gene: .; j_gene: TRBJ2-2; v_gene: TRBV5-1; CDR3aa: CASSEAATTGGYTGELFF
d_gene: TRBD1; j_gene: TRBJ1-1; v_gene: TRBV2; CDR3aa: CASKTGTGTMNTEAFF
d_gene: TRBD1; j_gene: TRBJ2-5; v_gene: TRBV5-6; CDR3aa: CASSSLDRGETQYF
d_gene: .; j_gene: TRBJ1-6; v_gene: TRBV30; CDR3aa: CAWNTLGSSPLHF
d_gene: TRBD2; j_gene: TRBJ2-1; v_gene: TRBV3-1; CDR3aa: CASSQEGLAGVRGQFF
d_gene: .; j_gene: TRBJ1-2; v_gene: TRBV20-1; CDR3aa: CSARDSHYGYTF
d_gene: TRBD1; j_gene: TRBJ2-2; v_gene: TRBV5-1; CDR3aa: CASSWRLDRGFTGELFF
d_gene: TRBD2; j_gene: TRBJ2-7; v_gene: TRBV28; CDR3aa: CASSFVRTSSTYEQYF
d_gene: TRBD2; j_gene: TRBJ2-3; v_gene: TRBV20-1; CDR3aa: CSAFGLAENRITDTQYF
d_gene: .; j_gene: TRBJ1-5; v_gene: TRBV6-1; CDR3aa: CASSLYSSGSNQPQHF
d_gene: .; j_gene: TRBJ2-7; v_gene: TRBV20-1; CDR3aa: CSAREPRREDEQYF
d_gene: .; j_gene: TRBJ1-1; v_gene: TRBV6-1; CDR3aa: CASNSLGALITEAFF
d_gene: TRBD2; j_gene: TRBJ2-7; v_gene: TRBV2; CDR3aa: CASMGLAGGSYEQYF